This entry lists 17 T cell receptor beta chains sequenced from one sample in a study of T cells after yellow fever vaccination. A single record per CDR3 protein comes from TCRdb applying MiXCR to the 5' RACE reads. This table has approximately 550,000 distinct CDR3 sequences, approximately 21% appearing once. The specimen comprised PBMCs, sampled 15 days after the yellow fever booster vaccination. These receptors all come from a man aged 25 to 45 who received the YFV17D yellow fever vaccine.

This clonotype has only one observation. The chain links TRBV29-1 to TRBJ2-1; TRBD1 matches at 12 bases. Germline assignment: CDR1 SQVTM and CDR2 ANQGSEA. The CDR3 sequence is 14 residues long. V lost 6 bases, J lost 9 bases, and 9 bases stayed unmatched. The CDR3 spells CSVRSGQGAGEQFF. CDR3 coding DNA: TGCAGCGTCAGATCGGGACAGGGGGCGGGTGAGCAGTTCTTC.

The rearrangement uses TRBV11-2 and TRBJ2-7; D is unclear. The CDR3 contains 11 residues. Germline-derived CDR1 and CDR2 are SGHAT and FQNNGV. V lost 6 bases, J lost 5 bases, and 8 bases lay in between. CDR3 residues: CASRVRNEQYF. The DNA for the CDR3 is TGTGCCAGCAGAGTTAGGAACGAGCAGTACTTC. Variable domain in full (rest from reference TRBV11-2 and TRBJ2-7): EAGVAQSPRYKIIEKRQSVAFWCNPISGHATLYWYQQILGQGPKLLIQFQNNGVVDDSQLPKDRFSAERLKGVDSTLKIQPAKLEDSAVYLCASRVRNEQYFGPGTRLTVT.

The genes are TRBV24-1 and TRBJ2-5, with a possible D match to TRBD2 (5 bases). Germline CDR1 and CDR2: KGHDR and SFDVKD. Trimming pared 7 bases from V and 4 bases from J, leaving 9 bases between. This CDR3 is 12 amino acids long. The CDR3 DNA follows: TGTGCCACCAGGGGGAGCCGAGAGACCCAGTACTTC. Its translation is CATRGSRETQYF.

This clonotype was found a few times. V and J are TRBV20-1 and TRBJ2-3, with 7 nucleotides matching TRBD2. The CDR3 is made up of 14 amino acids. The V segment lost 2 bases and the J segment 6 bases; nucleotides outside the gene matches: 8. Per the germline V gene, CDR1 is DFQATT and CDR2 is SNEGSKA (reference sequence). The CDR3 region is CSARRVGGVDTQYF. CDR3 DNA: TGCAGTGCTAGAAGGGTGGGAGGGGTGGATACGCAGTATTTT.

The J gene is TRBJ2-7, the V gene TRBV30; D uncertain. The CDR3 is made up of 12 amino acids. V lost 0 bases and J lost 3, with 6 bases in between. Germline values: CDR1 GTSNPN, CDR2 SVGIG (reference sequence). CDR3 sequence: CAWSVWGYEQYF. The DNA for the CDR3 is TGTGCCTGGAGTGTTTGGGGCTACGAGCAGTACTTC.

The chain combines TRBV20-1 with TRBJ1-5; TRBD1 might be the D (5 bases). V lost 6 bases to trimming and J lost 2 bases, with 11 bases between them. Germline V gene sequence: CDR1 DFQATT, CDR2 SNEGSKA (reference sequence). The CDR3 length is 13 residues. The CDR3 sequence: CSAKGSRNQPQHF. The DNA of the CDR3 is TGCAGTGCGAAGGGGTCACGCAATCAGCCCCAGCATTTT.

The V and J genes are TRBV20-1 and TRBJ1-2; the match to TRBD1 covers 9 bases. The CDR3 loop spans 13 amino acids. Germline CDR1 reads DFQATT; CDR2 reads SNEGSKA (reference sequence). V shed 5 bases and J 5 bases; nucleotides not matched to a gene: 6. The CDR3 DNA reads as TGCAGTGCTTCGGACAGGGGCATATATGGCTACACCTTC. This gives the protein CSASDRGIYGYTF.

This clonotype showed up just a few times. The chain employs TRBV20-1 and TRBJ2-7; D may match TRBD1 or TRBD2 (7 bases each). V lost 6 bases and J lost 2, with 14 bases in between. The CDR3 loop spans 13 amino acids. Germline lookup yields CDR1 DFQATT and CDR2 SNEGSKA (reference sequence). The chain's CDR3 is CSADREGTYEQYF. The CDR3, as DNA: TGCAGTGCCGACAGGGAGGGGACCTACGAGCAGTACTTC.

This clonotype was counted only a few times. The V call is TRBV29-1, the J call TRBJ2-7; 9 positions agree with TRBD1. The CDR3 contains 13 residues. With V trimmed by 7 bases and J by 0 bases, 4 bases remained unmatched. From germline, CDR1 is SQVTM and CDR2 ANQGSEA. This CDR3 reads CSAQGAVSYEQYF. The CDR3 DNA is TGCAGCGCACAGGGGGCTGTCTCCTACGAGCAGTACTTC.

The J gene is TRBJ2-5, the V gene TRBV9; 9 bases fit TRBD2. The CDR3 covers 16 residues. V lost 0 bases, J lost 1 base, and 4 bases stayed unmatched. CDR1 SGDLS and CDR2 YYNGEE come from the germline V gene. The CDR3: CASSVAGGRAQETQYF. CDR3 nucleotide sequence: TGTGCCAGCAGCGTAGCGGGCGGGAGGGCCCAAGAGACCCAGTACTTC.

This clonotype was counted ten times or more. The chain links TRBV20-1 to TRBJ2-3, with D uncertain. The CDR3 totals 12 residues. Trimming removed 5 bases from V and 6 bases from J, with 12 bases in between. The germline CDR1 and CDR2 sequences are DFQATT and SNEGSKA (reference sequence). CDR3 coding DNA: TGCAGTGCTGCGCCGGGTTCGGATACGCAGTATTTT. It codes for CSAAPGSDTQYF.

The rearrangement joins TRBV6-2 or TRBV6-3 to TRBJ2-7, with D perhaps being TRBD1 or TRBD2 (5 bases each). This CDR3 region has 13 residues. The V gene's germline CDR1 is MNHEY and CDR2 SVGEGT. V lost 1 base and J lost 6, with 10 bases in between. The DNA of the CDR3 is TGTGCCAGCAGTTACTTTCCAGGGACCGAGCAGTACTTC. Amino acids: CASSYFPGTEQYF.

The chain is built from TRBV10-3 and TRBJ2-4; D gene ambiguous. This CDR3 has 15 residues. Germline CDR1 ENHRY, CDR2 SYGVKD. Trimming cost V 0 bases and J 6 bases, with 12 bases left between them. The DNA for the CDR3 is TGTGCCATCAGTGAGTCCGATATTTCTGCAAACATTCAGTACTTC. Translated: CAISESDISANIQYF.

This clonotype occurred a few times. DNA of the CDR3: TGTGCCAGCAGCCAATTTATGAAGGGTGGCGAGCAGTACTTC. The encoded protein is CASSQFMKGGEQYF. The chain recombines TRBV14 with TRBJ2-7; unclear D gene. Trimming shortened V by 2 bases and J by 6 bases, and 14 bases separated the two germline ends. This CDR3 has 14 residues. Looked up from germline, CDR1 is SGHDN and CDR2 is FVKESK.

The gene calls are TRBV29-1 and TRBJ2-1; 8 bases agree with TRBD2. CDR1 and CDR2 from the germline V gene are SQVTM and ANQGSEA. V dropped 6 bases and J dropped 0; count of bases not matched to a gene: 7. This CDR3 has 15 amino acids. In nucleotides, the CDR3 is TGCAGCGTCAGGGGCGGGAGGAGCTCCTACAATGAGCAGTTCTTC. Translated, it gives CSVRGGRSSYNEQFF.

This clonotype was seen only a few times. V usage is TRBV5-1 and J usage is TRBJ2-5; no reliable D call. V gave up 6 bases and J gave up 2 bases, with 17 bases separating them. The CDR3 consists of 15 residues. Looked up from germline, CDR1 is SGHRS and CDR2 is YFSETQ. The CDR3 nucleotides read TGCGCCAGCAACCGGCAAGGGAACTTACAAGAGACCCAGTACTTC. As protein: CASNRQGNLQETQYF.

This clonotype came up a few times. The V and J genes are TRBV30 and TRBJ2-7; no definite D call. V gave up 1 base and J gave up 3 bases, with 7 bases separating them. The CDR3 consists of 12 residues. From germline, CDR1 is GTSNPN and CDR2 SVGIG (reference sequence). CDR3 sequence reads: CAWSGGGYEQYF. Written as DNA, the CDR3 is TGTGCCTGGAGTGGAGGCGGCTACGAGCAGTACTTC.